The 5 T cell receptor beta chains below were found in one sample sequenced in a study of identical twins. TCRdb re-called the 5' RACE reads with MiXCR, one entry per CDR3 protein. Of under 900,000 distinct CDR3 sequences detected, about 12% appear once; the ten largest clones hold around 1.5%. This same sample was also taken into another study, of yellow fever vaccine responses in identical twins.

Sequenced material: PBMCs. These receptor sequences come from a woman aged 18 to 35 in good health.

This clonotype was detected only a few times. The chain uses TRBV20-1 and TRBJ2-3, with 7 bases that match TRBD2. CDR1 and CDR2 (germline): DFQATT, SNEGSKA (reference sequence). The CDR3 totals 11 residues. The DNA of the CDR3 is TGCAGCCGCAGCGGTGCGGGGGCGCAGTATTTT. It is translated as CSRSGAGAQYF.

This rearrangement joins TRBV3-1 to TRBJ2-5, with 9 bases aligning to TRBD1. Germline CDR1 LGHDT, CDR2 YNNKEL (reference sequence). V trimming: 1 base; J trimming: 4 bases; junction bases outside the gene matches: 7. The CDR3 extends over 16 amino acids. The CDR3 DNA reads as TGTGCCAGCAGCCAAGTTCAGGGACAGGGCCGAGAGACCCAGTACTTC. Translating it yields CASSQVQGQGRETQYF.

The V call is TRBV12-5, the J call TRBJ2-1; 11 nucleotides align to TRBD2. The J segment lost 4 bases and the V segment lost 6 bases, leaving 11 bases of the junction unmatched. The CDR3 covers 17 residues. From germline, CDR1 is LGHNT and CDR2 FRNRAP. CDR3 nucleotides: TGTGCTAGTGGCAACTCCCCGGGACTAGCGGTTTACAATGAGCAGTTCTTC. It encodes CASGNSPGLAVYNEQFF.

This clonotype turned up a few times. The rearrangement uses TRBV6-6 and TRBJ2-7; D gene unclear. The CDR3 contains 13 residues. Germline V gene lookup returns CDR1 MNHNY and CDR2 SVGAGI (reference sequence). The V and J ends lost 2 bases and 6 bases respectively, with 11 bases between them. The CDR3 loop reads CASSYVGESEQYF. The CDR3 DNA follows: TGTGCCAGCAGTTACGTTGGAGAGTCCGAGCAGTACTTC.

The chain employs TRBV4-1 and TRBJ2-1; the D gene is possibly TRBD2 (5 bases). The CDR3 has 14 residues. Germline values: CDR1 MGHRA, CDR2 YSYEKL. The V end lost 1 base, the J end lost 7 bases, and 11 bases lay between the germline ends. CDR3 in DNA: TGCGCCAGCAGCCAAGGAGGGTCTTGGAATGAGCAGTTCTTC. Translated: CASSQGGSWNEQFF.